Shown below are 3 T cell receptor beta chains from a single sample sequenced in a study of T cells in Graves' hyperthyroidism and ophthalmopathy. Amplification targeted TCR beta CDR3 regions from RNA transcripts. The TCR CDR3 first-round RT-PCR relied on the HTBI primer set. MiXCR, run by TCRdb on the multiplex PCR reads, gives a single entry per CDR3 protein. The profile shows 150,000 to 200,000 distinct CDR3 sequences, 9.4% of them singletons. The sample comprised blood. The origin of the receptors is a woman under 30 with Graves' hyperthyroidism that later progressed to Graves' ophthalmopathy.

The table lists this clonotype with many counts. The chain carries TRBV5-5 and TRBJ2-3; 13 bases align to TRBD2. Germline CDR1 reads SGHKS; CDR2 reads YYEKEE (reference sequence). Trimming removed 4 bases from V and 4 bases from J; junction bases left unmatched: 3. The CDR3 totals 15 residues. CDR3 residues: CASSPGLAGADTQYF. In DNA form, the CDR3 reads TGTGCCAGCAGCCCCGGACTAGCGGGGGCAGATACGCAGTATTTT.

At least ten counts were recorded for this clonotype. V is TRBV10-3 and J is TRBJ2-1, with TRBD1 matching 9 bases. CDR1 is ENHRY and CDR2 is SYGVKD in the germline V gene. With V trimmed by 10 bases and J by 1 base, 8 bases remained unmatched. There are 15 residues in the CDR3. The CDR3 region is CATLEGQGSYNEQFF. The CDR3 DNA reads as TGTGCCACTCTGGAGGGACAGGGATCCTACAATGAGCAGTTCTTC.

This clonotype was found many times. This CDR3 is CASTHLFGAKNIQYF. For the CDR3, the DNA is TGTGCCAGCACCCACCTTTTTGGGGCCAAAAACATTCAGTACTTC. This chain links TRBV7-8 with TRBJ2-4; D gene ambiguous. The germline V gene has CDR1 SGHVS and CDR2 FQNEAQ. The CDR3 is 15 residues long. V shed 7 bases and J shed 1 base, with 14 bases lying between them.